The 9 T cell receptor beta chains below come from one sample, sequenced in a study of T-cell reconstitution after alpha-beta-depleted transplantation in children (dated by TCRdb to 2016 to 2017). The intended sense of this specimen's treatment or condition label: allogeneic hematopoietic cell transplantation with graft depleted of TCRalphabeta T cells and CD19 B cells. To prepare the library, PCR was applied. Reads for this sample came from an Illumina HiSeq 2500. Molecular barcoding was employed in the preparation of TCR libraries, with unique molecular identifiers being used to normalize TCRbeta repertoire quantification. The raw public reads went through TCRdb reprocessing: fastp at Q25, MiXCR clone calling, in-frame beta chains kept. Each entry is one CDR3 protein sequence, shown with its most common DNA and genes. This sample comprises about 100,000 distinct CDR3 sequences, about 8% of them detected only once. Of the sample, about a sixth falls within the top ten clones.

The sequencing used PBMCs, collected before TCRalphabeta/CD19-depleted stem cell transplant. These receptors all come from a boy aged 2-9 years with acute lymphoblastic leukemia, due to receive a stem cell transplant.

This chain connects TRBV3-1 to TRBJ2-2, with a weak D call TRBD1 (5 bases). The CDR3 is made up of 16 amino acids. CDR1 LGHDT and CDR2 YNNKEL come from the germline V gene (reference sequence). Between the trimmed V and J ends, which lost 1 base and 6 bases, there was a span of 15 bases. This CDR3 reads CASSQVSGLHPGELFF. The CDR3 DNA reads as TGTGCCAGCAGCCAAGTTTCAGGGCTGCATCCCGGGGAGCTGTTTTTT.

The chain links TRBV6-1 to TRBJ2-4, with D maybe TRBD2 (7 bases). This CDR3 has 15 residues. The V end lost 8 bases, the J end lost 3 bases, and 17 bases lay between the germline ends. From germline, CDR1 is MNHNS and CDR2 SASEGT. CDR3 protein: CASVPGGGGKNIQYF. CDR3 sequence (DNA): TGTGCCAGCGTCCCCGGGGGAGGGGGCAAAAACATTCAGTACTTC.

V is TRBV10-3 and J is TRBJ2-6; possibly TRBD1 for D (6 bases). Germline CDR1 reads ENHRY; CDR2 reads SYGVKD. The length of the CDR3 is 13 residues. Trimming took 10 bases from V and 2 from J, leaving 9 bases between them. The CDR3 loop is CATEGAGANVLTF. CDR3 DNA: TGTGCCACCGAGGGGGCTGGGGCCAACGTCCTGACTTTC.

The V call is TRBV15, the J call TRBJ2-4; D tentatively fits TRBD1 or TRBD2 (6 bases each). Trimming left V 3 bases short and J 7 bases short, with 13 bases between. Germline assignment: CDR1 LNHNV and CDR2 YYDKDF (reference sequence). The CDR3 runs 14 residues. CDR3 loop: CATSRSGGPNIQYF. The CDR3 bases are TGTGCCACCAGCAGGAGTGGGGGGCCCAACATTCAGTACTTC.

The CDR3 DNA follows: TGCGCCAGCAGCCAAGATCTGAAGACCCCCTCTAATAATTCACCCCTCCACTTT. As protein: CASSQDLKTPSNNSPLHF. This chain joins TRBV4-3 and TRBJ1-6; D not certain. Germline assignment: CDR1 LGHNA and CDR2 YSLEER. The CDR3 has 18 amino acids. Trimming left V 0 bases short and J 5 bases short, with 17 bases between.

This chain uses TRBV20-1 with TRBJ2-4, with 10 nucleotides matching TRBD1. The CDR3 is made up of 18 amino acids. The ends lost 5 bases at V and 0 bases at J; junction bases unmatched: 13. Looked up from germline, CDR1 is DFQATT and CDR2 is SNEGSKA (reference sequence). The CDR3 loop is CSAVPGTGAFRAKNIQYF. The CDR3 DNA follows: TGCAGTGCTGTCCCCGGGACAGGGGCATTTAGAGCCAAAAACATTCAGTACTTC.

The table lists this clonotype with many counts. The J gene is TRBJ2-1, the V gene TRBV20-1; D is perhaps TRBD2 (5 bases). The CDR3 spans 15 residues. Per the germline V gene, CDR1 is DFQATT and CDR2 is SNEGSKA (reference sequence). V lost 5 bases and J lost 5, with 19 bases in between. CDR3 DNA: TGCAGTGCTCCTTCGGGCCGAGGGCTCAACAATGAGCAGTTCTTC. It codes for CSAPSGRGLNNEQFF.

This clonotype was observed many times. This chain uses TRBV6-2 or TRBV6-3 with TRBJ2-5; D might be TRBD1 or TRBD2, each matching 5 bases. V was cut by 6 bases and J by 5 bases, with 13 bases left in between. Germline assignment: CDR1 MNHEY and CDR2 SVGEGT. This CDR3 spans 13 amino acids. As DNA, the CDR3 is TGTGCCAGCAGCCTATGGGACGGGGAGACCCAGTACTTC. The encoded protein is CASSLWDGETQYF.

The chain uses TRBV13 and TRBJ2-6; D perhaps matches TRBD2 (6 bases). The ends were cut back, 1 base at V and 0 bases at J, with 19 bases in the middle. CDR1 and CDR2 (germline): PRHDT, FYEKMQ (reference sequence). The CDR3 totals 20 residues. The CDR3, as DNA: TGTGCCAGCAGCTTAGTCGGGAGTCTAGCGTTCAGCTCTGGGGCCAACGTCCTGACTTTC. This codes for CASSLVGSLAFSSGANVLTF.